These 22 T cell receptor beta chains were sequenced from one sample in a study of blood T cell repertoires in COVID-19. This table comes from immunoSEQ multiplex PCR, and its TCRdb copy is limited to in-frame clones, with some not included. The sample contains 450,000 or so clones, about 87% of which appear only once. Sequenced: peripheral blood. The receptors here all came from a man younger than 35 with COVID-19, enrolled during active disease.

This sequence joins TRBV10-3 and TRBJ1-6, with D unclear. Trimming cost V 3 bases and J 7 bases, with 7 bases left between them. The germline gives CDR1 ENHRY, CDR2 SYGVKD. This CDR3 has 13 amino acids. The CDR3 nucleotides read TGTGCCATCAGTGAATCGGTCAATTCACCCCTCCACTTT. Encoded protein: CAISESVNSPLHF.

The chain joins TRBV6-1 to TRBJ2-1, with a weak D call TRBD2 (6 bases). The V and J ends lost 0 bases and 8 bases respectively, with 11 bases between them. In germline, CDR1 is MNHNS, CDR2 SASEGT. The CDR3 runs 14 residues. This CDR3 reads CASSEAASEDEQFF. The CDR3 coding sequence is TGTGCCAGCAGTGAAGCGGCTAGCGAGGATGAGCAGTTCTTC.

The chain joins TRBV9 to TRBJ2-1, with 8 bases aligning to TRBD1. V gave up 4 bases and J gave up 6 bases; unmatched junction bases: 18. Germline lookup yields CDR1 SGDLS and CDR2 YYNGEE. The CDR3 runs to 18 residues. CDR3 nucleotides: TGTGCCAGCAGCCCATTTGATACAGGGGGTCCCTTTATCAATGAGCAGTTCTTC. Translating it yields CASSPFDTGGPFINEQFF.

The chain recombines TRBV7-6 with TRBJ2-5, with D possibly being TRBD2 (5 bases). With 1 base removed from V and 2 bases from J, the gap between germline ends came to 14 bases. The V gene's germline CDR1 is SGHVS and CDR2 FNYEAQ. This CDR3 comprises 16 residues. The CDR3 reads CASSLGRVRGQETQYF. The CDR3 bases are TGTGCCAGCAGCTTAGGGCGGGTGAGAGGGCAAGAGACCCAGTACTTC.

The chain joins TRBV28 to TRBJ2-3; 10 bases match TRBD1. Germline V gene data show CDR1 as MDHEN and CDR2 as SYDVKM. The length of the CDR3 is 16 residues. Germline trimming cut 3 bases from V and 7 bases from J; bases unmatched to any gene: 10. CDR3 DNA sequence: TGTGCCAGCAGTTTTAGACAGGGGGCGGACTATCATACGCAGTATTTT. This gives the protein CASSFRQGADYHTQYF.

This sequence joins TRBV13 and TRBJ2-7; D may be TRBD1 (5 bases). The V and J ends lost 4 bases and 2 bases respectively, with 15 bases between them. This CDR3 is built from 15 residues. The germline gives CDR1 PRHDT, CDR2 FYEKMQ (reference sequence). The CDR3 sequence: CASSSRRQGAYEQYF. The CDR3 nucleotides are TGTGCCAGCAGCTCCCGACGGCAAGGGGCCTACGAGCAGTACTTC.

As for this clone: Within the sample, other DNA sequences also encode this same CDR3. The chain recombines TRBV4-1 with TRBJ1-4; D possibly corresponds to TRBD1 (5 bases). This CDR3 has 13 amino acids. CDR1 MGHRA and CDR2 YSYEKL come from the germline V gene. The V gene lost 1 base and the J gene lost 7 bases, with 7 bases spanning the gap. This chain's CDR3 is CASSQAGGEKLFF. CDR3 DNA: TGCGCCAGCAGCCAAGCCGGGGGTGAAAAACTGTTTTTT.

The CDR3, as DNA: TGCGCCAGCAGCTTGGATCTAGCGGGACTCAATGAGCAGTTCTTC. This gives the protein CASSLDLAGLNEQFF. The chain has TRBV5-1 and TRBJ2-1, with 9 bases lining up with TRBD2. Germline V lookup: CDR1 SGHRS, CDR2 YFSETQ. The V segment lost 0 bases and the J segment 6 bases; nucleotides outside the gene matches: 4. The CDR3 covers 15 residues.

This chain links TRBV7-9 with TRBJ2-6; D unclear. This CDR3 is built from 17 residues. Germline lookup yields CDR1 SEHNR and CDR2 FQNEAQ (reference sequence). Trimming removed 4 bases from V and 0 bases from J, with 13 bases in between. The CDR3 loop is CASSSFRQSSGANVLTF. DNA of the CDR3: TGTGCCAGCAGCTCCTTCAGGCAGAGCTCTGGGGCCAACGTCCTGACTTTC.

The chain combines TRBV2 with TRBJ1-5; D possibly corresponds to TRBD1 (5 bases). Germline-derived CDR1 and CDR2 are SNHLY and FYNNEI. There are 13 residues in the CDR3. V shed 8 bases and J shed 5 bases, with 13 bases lying between them. CDR3 sequence reads: CASADSPHQPQHF. The CDR3 coding sequence is TGTGCCAGCGCCGACAGCCCCCATCAGCCCCAGCATTTT.

The rearrangement joins TRBV18 to TRBJ2-3; 15 nucleotides agree with TRBD2. Per the germline V gene, CDR1 is KGHSH and CDR2 is LQKENI. The length of the CDR3 is 19 residues. The junction had 11 bases not matched to a gene; V was cut back by 6 bases and J by 1 base. The CDR3 here is CASSRLGLAGGPGTDTQYF. CDR3 bases: TGTGCCAGCTCGAGACTTGGACTAGCGGGGGGGCCGGGCACAGATACGCAGTATTTT. The variable domain in full, completed from reference TRBV18 and TRBJ2-3, reads NAGVMQNPRHLVRRRGQEARLRCSPMKGHSHVYWYRQLPEEGLKFMVYLQKENIIDESGMPKERFSAEFPKEGPSILRIQQVVRGDSAAYFCASSRLGLAGGPGTDTQYFGPGTRLTVL.

This chain joins TRBV9 and TRBJ2-7, with 9 positions matching TRBD2. In germline, CDR1 is SGDLS, CDR2 YYNGEE. CDR3 length: 16 amino acids. The V gene end was trimmed by 0 bases and the J gene end by 4 bases; junction bases not matched to a gene: 8. This chain's CDR3 is CASSVDYGGGAYEQYF. Here the CDR3 DNA reads TGTGCCAGCAGCGTAGATTATGGCGGGGGGGCTTACGAGCAGTACTTC.

The V gene is TRBV27, the J gene TRBJ2-1, with D unclear. The V gene lost 2 bases and the J gene lost 8 bases, with 16 bases spanning the gap. Germline V gene lookup returns CDR1 MNHEY and CDR2 SMNVEV (reference sequence). The CDR3 length is 15 residues. CDR3 DNA sequence: TGTGCCAGCAGTTTAGGTACCCAGGCTCTTTATGAGCAGTTCTTC. This encodes CASSLGTQALYEQFF.

The chain has TRBV4-2 and TRBJ1-1; 10 bases are a match to TRBD1. Germline CDR1 LGHNA, CDR2 YNFKEQ. There are 16 residues in the CDR3. With 2 bases clipped from V and 5 bases from J, the junction kept 8 bases outside the gene matches. The CDR3 loop reads CASSQPTGGGQTEAFF. The CDR3 region has the DNA TGTGCCAGCAGCCAACCGACAGGGGGCGGTCAGACTGAAGCTTTCTTT.

This clone was found once. This chain connects TRBV19 to TRBJ2-5; 8 bases fit TRBD1. J gave up 5 bases and V 5 bases, and 4 bases lay outside the gene matches. The germline gives CDR1 LNHDA, CDR2 SQIVND (reference sequence). CDR3 length: 13 residues. Here the CDR3 DNA reads TGTGCCAGTAGTGGACAGGGTGCGGAGACCCAGTACTTC. Its translation: CASSGQGAETQYF. The entire variable domain, with the rest obtained from reference TRBV19 and TRBJ2-5, is as follows: DGGITQSPKYLFRKEGQNVTLSCEQNLNHDAMYWYRQDPGQGLRLIYYSQIVNDFQKGDIAEGYSVSREKKESFPLTVTSAQKNPTAFYLCASSGQGAETQYFGPGTRLLVL.

This clone was detected once. The rearrangement uses TRBV6-5 and TRBJ2-1; 8 nucleotides line up with TRBD2. This CDR3 region has 15 residues. V lost 0 bases to trimming and J lost 7 bases; unmatched junction nucleotides: 5. Per the germline V gene, CDR1 is MNHEY and CDR2 is SVGAGI. CDR3 loop: CASSYSRLARNEQFF. CDR3 DNA: TGTGCCAGCAGTTACTCGAGACTAGCGAGGAATGAGCAGTTCTTC.

V usage is TRBV21-1 and J usage is TRBJ1-6. TRBV21-1 is given as a pseudogene. The CDR3 loop spans 16 amino acids. CDR3 in DNA: TGTGCCAGCAGCAAAAAACGATCGAGGAAAAATTCACCCCTCCACTTT. The encoded protein is CASSKKRSRKNSPLHF.

CDR3 coding DNA: TGTGCCAGCTCACCGGAAGTACCAGGGGGCACAGATACGCAGTATTTT. Translating it yields CASSPEVPGGTDTQYF. The V call is TRBV18, the J call TRBJ2-3, with a possible D match to TRBD1 (6 bases). The CDR3 length is 16 residues. CDR1 and CDR2 (germline): KGHSH, LQKENI. V gave up 3 bases and J gave up 1 base, with 14 bases separating them.

The chain employs TRBV3-1 (or the pseudogene TRBV3-2) and TRBJ2-3, with D hard to call. The V end was cut by 4 bases, the J end by 3 bases, with 11 bases between. The germline V gene encodes CDR1 LGHDT and CDR2 YNNKEL (reference sequence). This CDR3 contains 14 residues. CDR3 sequence (DNA): TGTGCCAGCAGCCGACGCGAGGTTACAGATACGCAGTATTTT. As protein: CASSRREVTDTQYF.

The chain employs TRBV4-1 and TRBJ1-5, with D unresolved. Trimming left V 8 bases short and J 7 bases short, with 15 bases between. Germline values: CDR1 MGHRA, CDR2 YSYEKL. This CDR3 has 13 residues. The CDR3, as DNA: TGCGCCAGCGGCGTCGGGGTTATGCAGCCCCAGCATTTT. This sequence encodes CASGVGVMQPQHF.

The V and J genes are TRBV11-3 and TRBJ2-3; the D gene is possibly TRBD2 (7 bases). This CDR3 is built from 15 residues. V shed 5 bases and J shed 2 bases, with 14 bases lying between them. Per the germline V gene, CDR1 is SGHNT and CDR2 is YENEEA. CDR3 region: CASSGGASPTDTQYF. DNA of the CDR3: TGTGCCAGCAGCGGGGGGGCCAGCCCCACAGATACGCAGTATTTT.

V is TRBV6-5 and J is TRBJ2-1; 14 bases agree with TRBD2. The CDR3 has 14 residues. J lost 8 bases, V lost 6 bases, and 3 bases had no gene match. From germline, CDR1 is MNHEY and CDR2 SVGAGI. As DNA, the CDR3 is TGTGCCAGCAGACCGGGACTAGCGGGAGATGAGCAGTTCTTC. Amino acids: CASRPGLAGDEQFF.